This T cell receptor (beta chain) stems from a study of cytomegalovirus exposure and HLA in healthy donors. Turning to the study itself: A previous analysis identified about 110 million unique TCR beta sequences derived from some 170 million T cells. Roughly 85 million unique TCRs from HLA-typed donors made up an early data release.

Study findings and constraints: Rarity held for most TCR sequences, but there were some public TCRs that occurred in many donors.

This CDR3 has 14 amino acids. Germline CDR1 is MNHEY and CDR2 is SMNVEV (reference sequence). The J segment lost 3 bases and the V segment lost 8 bases, leaving 4 bases of the junction unmatched. Notes on this clone: Its antigen remains unidentified.

The PCR contained 60 Vbeta and 13 Jbeta primers. Produced via immunoSEQ multiplex PCR; TCRdb's table is partial and in-frame only. The repertoire includes hundreds of thousands of clones, roughly four fifths of them detected once, and about 1.4% sits in the top ten. Input material: PBMCs. The chain has TRBV27 and TRBJ2-3; 11 bases match TRBD2. The clonotype was recovered from a girl aged 5-17 years in good health and CMV-seronegative. CDR3 bases: TGTGCCAGCGGGGGACTAGCGGCGACAGATACGCAGTATTTT. Translation gives CASGGLAATDTQYF.